This T cell receptor (beta chain) emerged from a study of blood T cell repertoires in COVID-19. Study information: PBMCs, B-cell-depleted T cells, or T cells provided the cDNA or gDNA that made up the material.

V shed 0 bases and J shed 3 bases, with 8 bases lying between them. Germline V gene data show CDR1 as SQVTM and CDR2 as ANQGSEA. This CDR3 has 13 residues. Researchers sorted participants into cohorts using their self-reported clinical history. Study processing details: Amplifying reference gene primers gave estimates of nucleated cell counts. Only in-frame clones appear in the TCRdb table, and some are missing; sequencing was by immunoSEQ multiplex PCR. D and trimming were read from the DNA, whereas the V and J calls and clone size are those reported in that table. The table includes a few hundred thousand clones, 80% to 90% detected once.

This sequence joins TRBV29-1 and TRBJ1-1; a weak D match, TRBD1 (5 bases). The clonotype comes from a woman between 18 and 30 years old who had recovered from COVID-19. The sequencing sample was made of PBMCs or T cells enriched from blood (not recorded which). The CDR3 DNA reads as TGCAGCGTTGAAGATGGGGGGGACACTGAAGCTTTCTTT. It is translated as CSVEDGGDTEAFF.